This T cell receptor (beta chain) was found in a study of blood T cell repertoires in COVID-19. On the study more broadly: COVID-19 samples, acute and convalescent, were from the United States, Italy and Spain. PBMCs, B-cell-depleted T cells, or T cells were the source of the cDNA or gDNA that made up the material.

Enrollees, about 18 to 89 years old, lived in around 23 US areas. The authors' processing: Amplification of reference gene primers was used by the study to estimate nucleated cell counts. Sequenced by immunoSEQ multiplex PCR; TCRdb stores in-frame clones only, minus some. D and trimming were read from the DNA, whereas the V and J calls and clone size are those reported in that table. The sample records over 250,000 clones, around 87% being singletons. The CDR3 consists of 16 residues. Germline assignment: CDR1 SGDLS and CDR2 YYNGEE. Trimming pared 4 bases from V and 3 bases from J, leaving 17 bases between.

This chain joins TRBV9 and TRBJ1-3; D gene ambiguous. The sequencing sample was made of PBMCs or T cells enriched from blood (not recorded which). The sequence was obtained from a woman aged 30 to 39 who had recovered from COVID-19. The DNA of the CDR3 is TGTGCCAGCAGCTCCGGGGATGGACTCGATGGAAACACCATATATTTT. It yields the protein CASSSGDGLDGNTIYF.